These T cell receptor beta chains were read from a single sample in a study of blood T cell repertoires in COVID-19. Measured with immunoSEQ multiplex PCR; TCRdb has only the in-frame clones, and not every one. The sample consists of approximately 240,000 clones, approximately 87% of them appearing once. The sequencing input was PBMCs or T cells enriched from blood (not recorded which). The receptors shown here come from a woman aged 45-65 years in a cohort exposed to, infected with or recovered from COVID-19 (not recorded which). Both conserved end residues are part of each CDR3. A D gene is named only where the DNA matches it firmly. A clone size is listed for some rows: how often the clone was seen (once, few, many), or a class if it is expanded.

TRBJ1-2 - TRBV28 11 - TGTGCCAGCTCAGGGGACTATGGCTACACCTTC CASSGDYGYTF
TRBJ2-3 - TRBV9 13 - TGTGCCAGCAGCGTAGCCCCGACAGATACGCAGTATTTT CASSVAPTDTQYF
TRBJ1-1 - TRBV29-1 17 - TGCAGCGTCGCACAGGGTAAGGGCATATCGTCGAACACTGAAGCTTTCTTT CSVAQGKGISSNTEAFF
TRBJ1-1 - TRBV5-1 14 - TGCGCCAGCAGCTTGATGAGGCAGCCAGATGAAGCTTTCTTT CASSLMRQPDEAFF
TRBJ1-6 - TRBV11-2 17 - TGTGCCAGCAGCTTAGATCCCAGGCCCCGGGGAGGTTCACCCCTCCACTTT CASSLDPRPRGGSPLHF
TRBJ1-4 - TRBV6-1 15 - TGTGCCAGCAGTGAAGTCAGTCTTCTCAAAGAAAAACTGTTTTTT CASSEVSLLKEKLFF
TRBJ1-2 - TRBV3-1/TRBV3-2 14 - TGTGCCAGCAGCCAAGATCGGGCCAGCGGGGGGAACACCTTC CASSQDRASGGNTF
TRBJ2-2 - TRBV10-1 12 - TGCGCCAGCAGAGCCGGTGCCGGGGAGCTGTTTTTT CASRAGAGELFF
TRBJ2-1 - TRBV12-5 15 - TGTGCTAGTGGCTTCGACAGGAGCTCCTACAATGAGCAGTTCTTC CASGFDRSSYNEQFF
TRBJ2-7 TRBD1 TRBV6-5 13 - TGTGCCAGCAGGATGACAGGGGCCTACGAGCAGTACTTC CASRMTGAYEQYF
TRBJ2-5 TRBD2 TRBV4-3 14 - TGCGCCAGCAGCCAAGGCGGGGGGCGAGAGACCCAGTACTTC CASSQGGGRETQYF
TRBJ2-5 TRBD2 TRBV5-1 15 - TGCGCCAGCAGCTTGGAAGAGCGGGGGTGGGAGACCCAGTACTTC CASSLEERGWETQYF
TRBJ2-5 - TRBV5-1 13 - TGCGCCAGCAGCTTGGTGTCCGGGGAGACCCAGTACTTC CASSLVSGETQYF
TRBJ1-2 TRBD1 TRBV7-3 14 once TGTGCCAGCAGCCTAACCGGGACAGGCGCTGGCTACACCTTC CASSLTGTGAGYTF
TRBJ2-3 TRBD2 TRBV7-2 17 - TGTGCCAGCAGCTTAGTGGTAGCGGGGGGGTTCACAGATACGCAGTATTTT CASSLVVAGGFTDTQYF
TRBJ1-6 TRBD1 TRBV18 18 - TGTGCCAGCTCCGTGACAGGGAAGGAAGGTCACAAGAATTCACCCCTCCACTTT CASSVTGKEGHKNSPLHF